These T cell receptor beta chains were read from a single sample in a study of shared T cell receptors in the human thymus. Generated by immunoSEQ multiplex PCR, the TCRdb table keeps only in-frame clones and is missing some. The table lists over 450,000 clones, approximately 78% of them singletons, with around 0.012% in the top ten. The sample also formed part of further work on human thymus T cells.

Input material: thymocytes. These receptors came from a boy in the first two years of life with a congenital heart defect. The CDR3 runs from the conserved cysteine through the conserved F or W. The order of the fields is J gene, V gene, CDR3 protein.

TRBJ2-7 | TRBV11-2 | CASSPGGLAAASTEQYF
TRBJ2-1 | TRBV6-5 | CASSYSRDGPYNEQFF
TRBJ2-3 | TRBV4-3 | CASSQDWGRRDTQYF
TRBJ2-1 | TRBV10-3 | CAISELRDSYNEQFF
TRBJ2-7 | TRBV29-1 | CSVGRGGVTYEQYF
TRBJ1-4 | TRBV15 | CATSRGGVKLFF
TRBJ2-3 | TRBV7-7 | CASSLSVGTDTQYF
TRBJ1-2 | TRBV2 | CASNPSDGYTF
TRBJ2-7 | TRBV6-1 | CASSGGVFSYEQYF
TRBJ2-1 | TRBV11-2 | CASSLQLLSGRCNEQFF
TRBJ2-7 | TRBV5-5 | CASSSCPGTGSSYEQYF
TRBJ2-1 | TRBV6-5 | CASRTTRDSYNEQFF
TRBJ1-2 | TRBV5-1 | CASKRGYTF
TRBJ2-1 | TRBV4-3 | CASSQGVGGRTYNEQFF
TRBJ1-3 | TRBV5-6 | CASSWTGEDHTIYF
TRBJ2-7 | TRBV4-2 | CASSQLNGMAETGAGEQYF
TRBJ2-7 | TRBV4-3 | CASSETVLAVYEQYF
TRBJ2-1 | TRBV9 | CASSVDRGLAGVNEQFF
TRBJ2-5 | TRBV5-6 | CASSPGGETQYF
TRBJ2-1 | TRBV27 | CASSLETSGTSYNEQFF
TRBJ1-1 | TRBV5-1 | CASSLVNTEAFF
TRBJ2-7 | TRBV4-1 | CASSQVTGKKNEQYF
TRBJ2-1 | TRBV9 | CASSARTSGDHNEQFF
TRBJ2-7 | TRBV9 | CASSDDPGVEQYF
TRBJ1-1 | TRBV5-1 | CASSLGWQGTFVTEAFF
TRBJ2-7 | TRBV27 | CATQDTGNEQYF
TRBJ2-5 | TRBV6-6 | CASSPGLAGRQETQYF
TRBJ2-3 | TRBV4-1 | CASSHETSGETDTQYF
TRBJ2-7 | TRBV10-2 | CATATSGRNEQYF
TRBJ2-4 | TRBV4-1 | CASSPRDWATLAKNIQYF
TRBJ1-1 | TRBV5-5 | CASSFGTEAFF
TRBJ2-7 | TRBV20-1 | CSVPRGDEQYF
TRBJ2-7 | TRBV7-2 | CASSPARDYEQYF
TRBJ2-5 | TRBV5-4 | CASSPGVAGPKLETQYF
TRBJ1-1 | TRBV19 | CASSIRGGATEAFF
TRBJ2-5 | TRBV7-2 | CASSLAASGRETQYF
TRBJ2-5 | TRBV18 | CASSPRGGETQYF
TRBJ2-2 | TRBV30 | CAWSVREAGELFF
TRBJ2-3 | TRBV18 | CASSLQGATDTQYF
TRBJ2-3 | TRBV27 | CASSSSVHPDTQYF
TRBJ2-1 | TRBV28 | CASSFARGAPYEQFF
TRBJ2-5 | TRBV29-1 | CSVEGLPFQETQYF
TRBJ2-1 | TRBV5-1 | CASSLGGSSGRTNEQFF
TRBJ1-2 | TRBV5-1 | CASSLEARGTYGYTF
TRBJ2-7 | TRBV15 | CATSRGSYLSYSYEQYF
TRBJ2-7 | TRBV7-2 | CASSLGFASGRAIRYEQYF
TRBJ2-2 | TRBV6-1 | CASSEAHRGHHTGELFF
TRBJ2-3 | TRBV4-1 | CASSQTILYRGRADTQYF
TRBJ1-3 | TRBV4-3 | CASSQDSHRGSGNTIYF
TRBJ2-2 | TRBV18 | CASSPTSGSENTGELFF
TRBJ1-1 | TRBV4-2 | CASSQELGRGTEAFF